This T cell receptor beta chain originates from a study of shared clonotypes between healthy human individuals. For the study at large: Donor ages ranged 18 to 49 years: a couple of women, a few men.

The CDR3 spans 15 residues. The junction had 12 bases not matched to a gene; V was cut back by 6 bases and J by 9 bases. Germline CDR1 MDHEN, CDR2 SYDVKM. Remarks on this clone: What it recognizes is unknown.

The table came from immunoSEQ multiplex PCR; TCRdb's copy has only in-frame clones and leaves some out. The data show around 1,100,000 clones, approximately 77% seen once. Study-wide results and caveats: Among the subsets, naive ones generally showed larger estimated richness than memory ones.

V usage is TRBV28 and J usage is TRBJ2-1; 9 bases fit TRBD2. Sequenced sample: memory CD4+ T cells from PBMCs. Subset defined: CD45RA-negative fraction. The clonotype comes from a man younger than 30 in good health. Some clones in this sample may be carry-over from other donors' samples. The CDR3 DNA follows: TGTGCCAGCAGGATTAGCGGGAGAGGGAGTGGTGAGCAGTTCTTC. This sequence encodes CASRISGRGSGEQFF.